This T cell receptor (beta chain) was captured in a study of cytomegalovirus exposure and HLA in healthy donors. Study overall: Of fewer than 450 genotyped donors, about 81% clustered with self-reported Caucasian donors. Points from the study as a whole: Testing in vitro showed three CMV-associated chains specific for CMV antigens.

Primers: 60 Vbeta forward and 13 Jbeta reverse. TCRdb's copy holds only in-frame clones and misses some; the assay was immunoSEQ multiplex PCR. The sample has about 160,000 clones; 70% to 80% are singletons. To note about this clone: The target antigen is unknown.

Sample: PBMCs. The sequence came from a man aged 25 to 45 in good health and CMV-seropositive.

The CDR3 DNA reads TGTGCCAGCAGTGAATATCTGAACACTGAAGCTTTCTTT. It yields the protein CASSEYLNTEAFF. The chain couples TRBV2 to TRBJ1-1; D is ambiguous. Trimming left V 2 bases short and J 0 bases short, with 4 bases between. The germline V gene encodes CDR1 SNHLY and CDR2 FYNNEI. The CDR3 extends over 13 amino acids.